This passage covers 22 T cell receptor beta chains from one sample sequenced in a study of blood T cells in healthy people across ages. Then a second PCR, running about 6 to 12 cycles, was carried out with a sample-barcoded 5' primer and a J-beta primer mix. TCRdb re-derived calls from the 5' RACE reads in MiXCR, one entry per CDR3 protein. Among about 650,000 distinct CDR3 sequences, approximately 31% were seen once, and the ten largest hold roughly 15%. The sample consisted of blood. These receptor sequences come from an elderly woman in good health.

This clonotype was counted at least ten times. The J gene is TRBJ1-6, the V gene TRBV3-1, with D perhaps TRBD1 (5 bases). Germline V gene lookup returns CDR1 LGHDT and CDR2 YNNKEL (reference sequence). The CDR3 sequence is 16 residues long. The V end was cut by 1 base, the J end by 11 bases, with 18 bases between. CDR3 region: CASSQGSRVGTAPLHF. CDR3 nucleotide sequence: TGTGCCAGCAGCCAAGGGAGCCGAGTAGGGACGGCACCCCTCCACTTT.

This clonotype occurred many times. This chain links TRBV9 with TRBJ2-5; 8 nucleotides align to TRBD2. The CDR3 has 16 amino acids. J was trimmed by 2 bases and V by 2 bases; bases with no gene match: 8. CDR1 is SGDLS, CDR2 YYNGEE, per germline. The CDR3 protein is CASSVFQRGTQETQYF. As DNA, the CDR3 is TGTGCCAGCAGCGTCTTCCAGCGGGGGACACAAGAGACCCAGTACTTC.

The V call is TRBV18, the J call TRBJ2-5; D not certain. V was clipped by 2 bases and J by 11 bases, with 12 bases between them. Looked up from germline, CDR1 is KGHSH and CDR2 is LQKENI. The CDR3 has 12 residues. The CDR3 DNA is TGTGCCAGCTCACCAAGTTGGCAGGAGCAGTACTTC. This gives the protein CASSPSWQEQYF.

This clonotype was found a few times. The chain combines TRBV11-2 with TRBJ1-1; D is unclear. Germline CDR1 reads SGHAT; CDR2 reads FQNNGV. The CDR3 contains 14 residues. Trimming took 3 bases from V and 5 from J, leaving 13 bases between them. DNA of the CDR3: TGTGCCAGCAGCTTCGAAGCTGGCCGGACTGAAGCTTTCTTT. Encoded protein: CASSFEAGRTEAFF.

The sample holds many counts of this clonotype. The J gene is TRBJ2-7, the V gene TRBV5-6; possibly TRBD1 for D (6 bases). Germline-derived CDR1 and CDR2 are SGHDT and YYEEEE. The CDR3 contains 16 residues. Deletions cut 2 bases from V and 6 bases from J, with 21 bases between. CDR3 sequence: CASSFRRDIASREQYF. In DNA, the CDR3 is TGTGCCAGCAGCTTCCGCCGGGACATCGCTTCCCGCGAGCAGTACTTC.

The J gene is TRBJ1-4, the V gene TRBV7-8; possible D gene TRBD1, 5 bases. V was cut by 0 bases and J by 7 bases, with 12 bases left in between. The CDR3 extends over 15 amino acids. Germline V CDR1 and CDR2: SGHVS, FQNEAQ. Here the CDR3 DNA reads TGTGCCAGCAGCTTAGCCCCAGGGTCTAGTGAAAAACTGTTTTTT. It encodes CASSLAPGSSEKLFF.

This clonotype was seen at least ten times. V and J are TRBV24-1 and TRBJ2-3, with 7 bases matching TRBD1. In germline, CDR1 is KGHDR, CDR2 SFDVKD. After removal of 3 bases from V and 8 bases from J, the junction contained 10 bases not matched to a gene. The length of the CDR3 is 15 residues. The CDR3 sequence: CATSDRTGTARTQYF. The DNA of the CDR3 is TGTGCCACCAGTGATAGGACCGGGACAGCCCGTACGCAGTATTTT.

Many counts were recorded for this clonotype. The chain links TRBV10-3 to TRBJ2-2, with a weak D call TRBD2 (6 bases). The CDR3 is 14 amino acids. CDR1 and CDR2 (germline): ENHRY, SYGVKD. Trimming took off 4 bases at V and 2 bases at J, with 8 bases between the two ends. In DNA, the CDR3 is TGTGCCATCAGTGGCGGGGCCAACACCGGGGAGCTGTTTTTT. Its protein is CAISGGANTGELFF.

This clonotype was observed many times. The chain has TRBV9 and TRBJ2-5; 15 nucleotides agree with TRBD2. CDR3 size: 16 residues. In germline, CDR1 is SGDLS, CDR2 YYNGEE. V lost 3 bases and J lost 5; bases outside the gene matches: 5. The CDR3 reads CASSAGTSGGHETQYF. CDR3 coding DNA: TGTGCCAGCAGCGCAGGGACTAGCGGGGGGCATGAGACCCAGTACTTC.

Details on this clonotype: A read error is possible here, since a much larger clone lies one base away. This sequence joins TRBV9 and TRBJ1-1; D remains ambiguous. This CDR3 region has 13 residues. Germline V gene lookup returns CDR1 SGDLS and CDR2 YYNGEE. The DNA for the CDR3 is TGTGCCAGCAGCTCGGAGTCAGCCACTGCAGCTTTCTTT. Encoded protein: CASSSESATAAFF.

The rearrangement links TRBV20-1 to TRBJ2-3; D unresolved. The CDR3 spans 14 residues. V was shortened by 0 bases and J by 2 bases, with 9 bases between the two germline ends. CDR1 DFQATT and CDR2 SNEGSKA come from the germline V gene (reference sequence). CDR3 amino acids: CSARDFRVTDTQYF. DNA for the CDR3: TGCAGTGCTAGAGATTTTCGGGTCACAGATACGCAGTATTTT.

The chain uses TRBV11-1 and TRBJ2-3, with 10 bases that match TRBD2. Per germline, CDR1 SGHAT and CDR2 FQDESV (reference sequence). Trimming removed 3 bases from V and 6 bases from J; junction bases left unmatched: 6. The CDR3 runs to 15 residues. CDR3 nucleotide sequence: TGTGCCAGCAGCTTGGCGCTAGCGGGAGCTGATACGCAGTATTTT. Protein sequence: CASSLALAGADTQYF.

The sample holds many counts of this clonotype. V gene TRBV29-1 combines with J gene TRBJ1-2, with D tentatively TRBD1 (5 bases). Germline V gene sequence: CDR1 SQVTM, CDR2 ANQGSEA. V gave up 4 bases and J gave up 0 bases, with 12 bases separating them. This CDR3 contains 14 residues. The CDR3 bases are TGCAGCGTTGTTGGCAGGGTGGCTAACTATGGCTACACCTTC. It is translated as CSVVGRVANYGYTF.

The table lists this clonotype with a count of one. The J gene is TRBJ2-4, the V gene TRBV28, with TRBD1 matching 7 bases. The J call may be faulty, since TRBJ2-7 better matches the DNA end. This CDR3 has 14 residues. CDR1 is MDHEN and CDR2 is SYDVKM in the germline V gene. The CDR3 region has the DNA TGTGCCAGCAGAAGATGGACAGGACTCTACGAGCAGTACTTC. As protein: CASRRWTGLYEQYF.

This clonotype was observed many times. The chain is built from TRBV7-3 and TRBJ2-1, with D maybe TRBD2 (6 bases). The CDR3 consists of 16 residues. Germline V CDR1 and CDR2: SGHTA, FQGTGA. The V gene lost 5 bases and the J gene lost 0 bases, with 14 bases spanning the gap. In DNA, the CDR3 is TGTGCCAGCAGCCCTGTCGGGAGAAGCTCCTACAATGAGCAGTTCTTC. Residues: CASSPVGRSSYNEQFF.

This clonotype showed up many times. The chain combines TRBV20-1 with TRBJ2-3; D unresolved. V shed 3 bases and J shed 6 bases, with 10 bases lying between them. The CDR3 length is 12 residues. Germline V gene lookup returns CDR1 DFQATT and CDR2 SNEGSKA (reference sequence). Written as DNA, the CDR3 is TGCAGTGCTAGCGAGGATAAGGATACGCAGTATTTT. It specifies CSASEDKDTQYF.

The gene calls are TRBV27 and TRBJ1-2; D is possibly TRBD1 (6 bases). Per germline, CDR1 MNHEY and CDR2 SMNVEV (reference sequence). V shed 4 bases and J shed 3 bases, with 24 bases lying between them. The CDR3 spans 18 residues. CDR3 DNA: TGTGCCAGCAGTTCTACCGGGTTCAGGGGTGAAGGATACTATGGCTACACCTTC. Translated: CASSSTGFRGEGYYGYTF.

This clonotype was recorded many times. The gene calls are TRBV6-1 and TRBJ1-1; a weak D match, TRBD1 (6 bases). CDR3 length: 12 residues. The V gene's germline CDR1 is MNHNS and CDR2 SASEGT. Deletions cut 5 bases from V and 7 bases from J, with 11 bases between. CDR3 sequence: CASSFDRNEAFF. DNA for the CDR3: TGTGCCAGCAGTTTCGACAGGAATGAAGCTTTCTTT.

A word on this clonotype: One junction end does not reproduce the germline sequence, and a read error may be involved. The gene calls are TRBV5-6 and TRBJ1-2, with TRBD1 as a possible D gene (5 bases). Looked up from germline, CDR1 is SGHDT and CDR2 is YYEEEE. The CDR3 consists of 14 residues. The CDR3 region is CVSSQGTVNYGYTF. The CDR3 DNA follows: TGTGTCAGCAGCCAAGGGACGGTTAACTATGGCTACACCTTC. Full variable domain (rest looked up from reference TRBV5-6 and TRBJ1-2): DAGVTQSPTHLIKTRGQQVTLRCSPKSGHDTVSWYQQALGQGPQFIFQYYEEEERQRGNFPDRFSGHQFPNYSSELNVNALLLGDSALYLCVSSQGTVNYGYTFGSGTRLTVV.

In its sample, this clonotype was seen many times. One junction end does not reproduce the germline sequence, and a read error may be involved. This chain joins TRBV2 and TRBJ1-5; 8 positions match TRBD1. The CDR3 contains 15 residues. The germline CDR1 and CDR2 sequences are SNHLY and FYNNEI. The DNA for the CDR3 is TGTTCCAGCAGTATGGGACAGGATTATTGGCAGCCCCAGCATTTT. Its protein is CSSSMGQDYWQPQHF.

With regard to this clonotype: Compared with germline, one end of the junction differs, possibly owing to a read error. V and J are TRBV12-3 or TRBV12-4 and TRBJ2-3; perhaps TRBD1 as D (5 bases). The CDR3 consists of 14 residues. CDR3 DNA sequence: TGTGCCAGCAGTTTGAGCAGGGAAACAGATATGCAGTATTTT. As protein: CASSLSRETDMQYF.

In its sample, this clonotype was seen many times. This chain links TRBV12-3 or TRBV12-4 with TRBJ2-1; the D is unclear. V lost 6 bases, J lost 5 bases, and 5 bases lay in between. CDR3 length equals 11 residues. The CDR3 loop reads CASSTNNEQFF. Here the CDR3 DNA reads TGTGCCAGCAGCACTAACAATGAGCAGTTCTTC.